This is a list of T cell receptor beta chains from one sample in a study of T cells after yellow fever vaccination. TCRdb itself ran the 5' RACE reads through MiXCR, one entry per CDR3 protein. Among hundreds of thousands of distinct CDR3 sequences listed, roughly 14% were seen once. This sample comprised PBMCs, obtained on the day of the yellow fever booster vaccination. These receptors originate from a young man who received the YFV17D yellow fever vaccine. Each CDR3 is given with its conserved first and last residue. D genes are given only for firm matches. Clone size is not always given. Where it is, it says once, few, many or a class for expanded clones.

v_call,d_call,j_call,clone_size,cdr3_nt,cdr3_aa
TRBV15,-,TRBJ2-4,-,TGTGCCACCAGTACCCCCCCGGGGCAAAACATTCAGTACTTC,CATSTPPGQNIQYF
TRBV27,-,TRBJ2-7,-,TGTGCCAGCAGTTTCGTAGAATCCTACGAGCAGTACTTC,CASSFVESYEQYF
TRBV10-3,-,TRBJ1-3,few,TGTGCCATCACGGGGGCGCTCTCTGGAAACACCATATATTTT,CAITGALSGNTIYF
TRBV20-1,-,TRBJ2-1,few,TGCAGTGCTAGAGATAGCGGAACCGAGGTGAAGCAGTTCTTC,CSARDSGTEVKQFF
TRBV6-2/TRBV6-3,TRBD2,TRBJ2-7,few,TGTGCCAGCAGTTTACTAGCGGGAAGCTCCTACGAGCAGTACTTC,CASSLLAGSSYEQYF
TRBV12-3/TRBV12-4,-,TRBJ2-2,-,TGTGCCAGCAGTTTCGGGCAGGAGGGGGAGCTGTTTTTT,CASSFGQEGELFF
TRBV10-3,-,TRBJ2-5,-,TGTGCCATCAAGGAGGGCAGCTTCCAAGAGACCCAGTACTTC,CAIKEGSFQETQYF
TRBV7-8,-,TRBJ2-7,-,TGTGCCAGCAGCTTAGGTCCAGGGGTATACGAGCAGTACTTC,CASSLGPGVYEQYF
TRBV6-4,-,TRBJ2-1,few,TGTGCCAGCTCTTCCCGACGGAGCAATGAGCAGTTCTTC,CASSSRRSNEQFF
TRBV20-1,TRBD2,TRBJ2-1,few,TGCAGTGCTAGAGATCCAAGGACTAGCAACCAGTTCTTC,CSARDPRTSNQFF
TRBV6-2/TRBV6-3,-,TRBJ2-1,few,TGTGCCAGCAGTTACTCTATCCCACACACCCACAATGAGCAGTTCTTC,CASSYSIPHTHNEQFF
TRBV29-1,TRBD2,TRBJ2-3,few,TGCAGCGTTGGACGACTAGCGGGAAATCCAGATACGCAGTATTTT,CSVGRLAGNPDTQYF
TRBV14,-,TRBJ2-1,-,TGTGCCAGCAGCCCCCTTGTAAACAGTTGGGGCCCCCCCTACAATGAGCAGTTCTTC,CASSPLVNSWGPPYNEQFF
TRBV5-1,TRBD1,TRBJ2-7,-,TGCGCCAGCAAACCGACAGGGCCTGTCCACGAGCAGTACTTC,CASKPTGPVHEQYF
TRBV5-6,-,TRBJ2-1,many,TGTGCCAGCAGCATTACCCGCGGGGAGCAGTTCTTC,CASSITRGEQFF
TRBV28,-,TRBJ2-3,-,TGTGCCAGCAGACAACCGAGGGACATCCCAGATACGCAGTATTTT,CASRQPRDIPDTQYF
TRBV20-1,TRBD2,TRBJ2-1,few,TGCAGTGCTCCGGGACTAGCGGGAGGGTCCGATGAGCAGTTCTTC,CSAPGLAGGSDEQFF
TRBV7-2,TRBD2,TRBJ2-5,-,TGTGCCAGCAGCTTACGACTAGCGGGAGACGGAGAGACCCAGTACTTC,CASSLRLAGDGETQYF
TRBV18,-,TRBJ1-2,few,TGTGCCAGCTCACCAAGCCAGGAAAACTATGGCTACACCTTC,CASSPSQENYGYTF
TRBV3-1,TRBD1,TRBJ1-1,-,TGTGCCAGCAGCCGCCCCGACAGGGGAACTGAAGCTTTCTTT,CASSRPDRGTEAFF
TRBV28,-,TRBJ1-2,-,TGTGCCAGCAGTTTAGGAGGGGATAGCTATGGCTACACCTTC,CASSLGGDSYGYTF
TRBV10-3,-,TRBJ2-1,few,TGTGCCACCGAAACGGGCAGCTCCTACAATGAGCAGTTCTTC,CATETGSSYNEQFF
TRBV12-3/TRBV12-4,TRBD2,TRBJ2-3,-,TGTGCCAGCAGCCCTAGCGGGATATGGGCAGATACGCAGTATTTT,CASSPSGIWADTQYF
TRBV9,TRBD2,TRBJ2-3,-,TGTGCCAGCAGCGTATGGAGCGGGAGGGCTCTCACAGATACGCAGTATTTT,CASSVWSGRALTDTQYF
TRBV5-1,-,TRBJ2-2,few,TGCGCCAGCAGCCTGAGACCAGGGGAGCTGTTTTTT,CASSLRPGELFF
TRBV19,-,TRBJ2-1,few,TGTGCCAGTAGTATAGATCGACGCACTACCAATGAGCAGTTCTTC,CASSIDRRTTNEQFF
TRBV7-2,-,TRBJ1-1,-,TGTGCCAGCAGCTATTGGACAGCGAACACTGAAGCTTTCTTT,CASSYWTANTEAFF
TRBV6-2/TRBV6-3,-,TRBJ2-1,few,TGTGCCAGCAGTTCAACAGGGCGGGCGCAGTTCTTC,CASSSTGRAQFF
TRBV2,-,TRBJ2-2,-,TGTGCCAGCAGTGACGGTGGGGGCCAGAGAACCGGGGAGCTGTTTTTT,CASSDGGGQRTGELFF
TRBV20-1,-,TRBJ2-1,-,TGCAGTGCTAGACCTACGACCTTTACTTACAATGAGCAGTTCTTC,CSARPTTFTYNEQFF
TRBV12-3/TRBV12-4,-,TRBJ2-2,-,TGTGCCAGCAGTTCCTCAGGAGGGCTCACCGGGGAGCTGTTTTTT,CASSSSGGLTGELFF
TRBV6-1,-,TRBJ2-3,few,TGTGCCAGCAGTGAAGCGCACGCCGGTCTCGGCACAGATACGCAGTATTTT,CASSEAHAGLGTDTQYF
TRBV19,-,TRBJ2-1,many,TGTGCCAGTAGGGAAAGCGGGCCCTACAATGAGCAGTTCTTC,CASRESGPYNEQFF
TRBV18,TRBD1,TRBJ1-5,-,TGTGCCAGCTCTCCGGACAGGGGAGGATGGCAGCCCCAGCATTTT,CASSPDRGGWQPQHF
TRBV7-2,-,TRBJ2-5,-,TGTGCCAGCAGCTTTGAACGGGAGACCCAGTACTTC,CASSFERETQYF
TRBV7-2,TRBD2,TRBJ2-1,-,TGTGCCAGCAGCGCCGGGACTAGCAATAATGAGCAGTTCTTC,CASSAGTSNNEQFF
TRBV4-3,-,TRBJ2-3,-,TGCGCCAGCAGCTATAGCGGAATTAGCACAGATACGCAGTATTTT,CASSYSGISTDTQYF
TRBV11-3,TRBD2,TRBJ2-1,few,TGTGCCAGCAGCTCGCCGACTAGCGGCTACAATGAGCAGTTCTTC,CASSSPTSGYNEQFF
TRBV3-1,TRBD2,TRBJ2-7,once,TGTGCCAGCAGTCGGACTAGCGGGAGTCCGTACTTC,CASSRTSGSPYF
TRBV5-1,TRBD2,TRBJ2-1,many,TGCGCCAGCAGCTTGGACAGCGGGAGAGCGGGTGAGCAGTTCTTC,CASSLDSGRAGEQFF
TRBV6-1,TRBD1,TRBJ1-1,few,TGTGCCAGCAGTACACAGGGGGGTGGTTATGGCACTGAAGCTTTCTTT,CASSTQGGGYGTEAFF
TRBV6-1,-,TRBJ2-3,few,TGTGCCAGCAGTGCCGCCGATGGGCGTTGGGAGGCAGATACGCAGTATTTT,CASSAADGRWEADTQYF
TRBV18,-,TRBJ2-5,-,TGTGCCAGCTCACCAAGGTCGCGACCAGAGACCCAGTACTTC,CASSPRSRPETQYF